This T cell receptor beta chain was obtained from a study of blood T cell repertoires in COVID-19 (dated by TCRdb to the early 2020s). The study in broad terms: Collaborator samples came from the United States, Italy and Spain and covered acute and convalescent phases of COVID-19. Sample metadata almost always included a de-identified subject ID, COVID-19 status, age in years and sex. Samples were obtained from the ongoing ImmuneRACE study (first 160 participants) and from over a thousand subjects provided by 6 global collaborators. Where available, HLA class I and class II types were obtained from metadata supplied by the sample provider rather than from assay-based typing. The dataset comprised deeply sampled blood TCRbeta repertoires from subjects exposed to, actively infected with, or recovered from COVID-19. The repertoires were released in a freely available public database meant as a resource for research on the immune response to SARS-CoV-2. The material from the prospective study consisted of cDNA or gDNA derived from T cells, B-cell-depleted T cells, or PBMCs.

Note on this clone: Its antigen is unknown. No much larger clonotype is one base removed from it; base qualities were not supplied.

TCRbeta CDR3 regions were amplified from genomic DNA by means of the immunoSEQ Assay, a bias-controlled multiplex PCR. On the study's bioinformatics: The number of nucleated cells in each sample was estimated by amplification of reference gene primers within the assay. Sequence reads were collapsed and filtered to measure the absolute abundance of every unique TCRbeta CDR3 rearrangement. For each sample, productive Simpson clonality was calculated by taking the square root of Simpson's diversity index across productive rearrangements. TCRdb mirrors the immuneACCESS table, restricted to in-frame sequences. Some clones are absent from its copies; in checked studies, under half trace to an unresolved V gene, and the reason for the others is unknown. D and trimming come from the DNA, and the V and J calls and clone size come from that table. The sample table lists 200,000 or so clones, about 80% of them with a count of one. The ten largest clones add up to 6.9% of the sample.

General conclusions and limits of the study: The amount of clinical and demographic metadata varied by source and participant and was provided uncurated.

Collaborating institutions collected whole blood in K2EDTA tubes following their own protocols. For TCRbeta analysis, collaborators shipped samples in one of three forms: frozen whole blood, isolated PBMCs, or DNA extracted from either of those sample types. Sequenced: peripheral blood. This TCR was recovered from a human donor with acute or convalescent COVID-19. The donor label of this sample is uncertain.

The CDR3 loop reads CASSLTTGANYGYTF. The DNA reads TGTGCCAGCAGCTTAACCACAGGGGCTAACTATGGCTACACCTTC. The chain links TRBV11-2 with TRBJ1-2; TRBD1 agrees with 7 junctional bases. Measured from the cysteine to the phenylalanine, the CDR3 is 15 residues long. Solely the CDR3 DNA is kept, with 45 bases framed from the first base. CDR1 SGHAT and CDR2 FQNNGV are derived from the germline V gene. Relative to germline, V is missing 2 bases and J is missing 0 bases, with 3 bases of the junction outside any gene match.